A selection of T cell receptor beta chains follows, all from one sample in a study of blood T cell repertoires in COVID-19. Method: immunoSEQ multiplex PCR; TCRdb's copy keeps in-frame clones and lacks some. The table records about 170,000 clones, approximately 84% of them present only once. Source material: peripheral blood. These receptors were obtained from a woman of 80 years or more with COVID-19, enrolled during active disease. Both conserved end residues are part of each CDR3. A D gene is named only where the DNA matches it firmly. Clone size is not always given. Where it is, it says once, few, many or a class for expanded clones.

V	D	size	J	DNA	CDR3
TRBV6-5	NA	NA	TRBJ2-2	TGTGCCAGCAGTTACTCGGTCAGGGGCGCCGGGGAGCTGTTTTTT	CASSYSVRGAGELFF
TRBV13	NA	NA	TRBJ1-6	TGTGCCAGCAGAGGGGATGGTTCACCCCTCCACTTT	CASRGDGSPLHF
TRBV29-1	NA	NA	TRBJ1-3	TGCAGCGCCAGGTGGGCGAGCTCTGGAAACACCATATATTTT	CSARWASSGNTIYF
TRBV2	TRBD2	NA	TRBJ2-1	TGTGCCAGCACCATAGCGGGAGGGAATGAGCAGTTCTTC	CASTIAGGNEQFF
TRBV7-3	NA	NA	TRBJ2-4	TGTGCCAGCAGCTTAATGGCCGAGGGCATTCAGTACTTC	CASSLMAEGIQYF
TRBV7-6	TRBD2	NA	TRBJ2-7	TGTGCCAGCAGCCGTACCCCTAGTCCTAGCGGGAGTAACGAGCAGTACTTC	CASSRTPSPSGSNEQYF
TRBV3-1/TRBV3-2	TRBD1	NA	TRBJ1-1	TGTGCCAGCAGCCCGGGACAGGGGCGTACAGCTGAAGCTTTCTTT	CASSPGQGRTAEAFF
TRBV7-9	NA	few	TRBJ2-1	TGTGCCAGCAGCTTAGATGGAACAGGACGGTACAATGAGCAGTTCTTC	CASSLDGTGRYNEQFF
TRBV20-1	TRBD2	NA	TRBJ2-3	TGCAGTGCTAGTAGAGCGGGGGTTAGCACAGATACGCAGTATTTT	CSASRAGVSTDTQYF
TRBV19	NA	NA	TRBJ1-1	TGTGCCAGTAGTTTTTCCCGTTTGGCTTTCTTT	CASSFSRLAFF
TRBV30	TRBD2	NA	TRBJ2-2	TGTGCCTGGAGTGTACTGACTAGCGGGGCCACCGGGGAGCTGTTTTTT	CAWSVLTSGATGELFF
TRBV6-5	TRBD2	NA	TRBJ2-7	TGTGCCAGCAGACCACTGGGAGGGTCCTACGAGCAGTACTTC	CASRPLGGSYEQYF
TRBV6-5	TRBD2	once	TRBJ2-5	TGTGCCAGCAGTTTCTCTATCCGAGCGGGGCCGAGGACCCAGTACTTC	CASSFSIRAGPRTQYF
TRBV9	TRBD2	NA	TRBJ2-1	TGTGCCAGCAGCCCACGACTAGCGGGAAGCAATGAGCAGTTCTTC	CASSPRLAGSNEQFF
TRBV5-1	NA	NA	TRBJ2-7	TGCGCCAGCAGCCTGGAACAGGACACCTTCACCTACGAGCAGTACTTC	CASSLEQDTFTYEQYF
TRBV6-5	NA	NA	TRBJ2-3	TGTGCCAGCAAGGGGGATTGGGGGTACACAGATACGCAGTATTTT	CASKGDWGYTDTQYF
TRBV6-1	NA	NA	TRBJ1-5	TGTGCCAGCAGTGAGACACGGCGTTGGGAGGGTCAGCCCCAGCATTTT	CASSETRRWEGQPQHF
TRBV7-8	TRBD2	NA	TRBJ2-5	TGTGCCAGCAGCTTATCCGGGGGACTACAAGAGACCCAGTACTTC	CASSLSGGLQETQYF
TRBV30	NA	NA	TRBJ1-5	TGTGCCTGGAGCTATGATCACAATCAGCCCCAGCATTTT	CAWSYDHNQPQHF
TRBV7-2	TRBD1	once	TRBJ1-5	TGTGCCAGCAGCCAGGGACAGGGGTATCAGCCCCAGCATTTT	CASSQGQGYQPQHF
TRBV9	TRBD2	NA	TRBJ2-2	TGTGCCAGCAGGCGCACGGGGGGGCTGGACACCGGGGAGCTGTTTTTT	CASRRTGGLDTGELFF
TRBV10-2	TRBD1	NA	TRBJ1-2	TGCGCCACTTCGGGACAGATTAACTATGGCTACACCTTC	CATSGQINYGYTF
TRBV5-1	TRBD2	NA	TRBJ2-2	TGCGCCAGCGGGAAAATAGCGGGAGTCACCGGGGAGCTGTTTTTT	CASGKIAGVTGELFF
TRBV11-2	NA	NA	TRBJ2-7	TGTGCCAGCAGCTTACAGGGTTACGAGCAGTACTTC	CASSLQGYEQYF
TRBV9	NA	NA	TRBJ1-5	TGTGCCAACCCAGTATATCAGCCCCAGCATTTT	CANPVYQPQHF
TRBV6-2/TRBV6-3	TRBD2	once	TRBJ2-1	TGTGCCAGCAGTTACCTAGCGGGGGGATATGAGCAGTTCTTC	CASSYLAGGYEQFF
TRBV5-1	NA	NA	TRBJ2-3	TGCGCCAGCAGAGCGCGGAGGGCCCTCTTAGATACGCAGTATTTT	CASRARRALLDTQYF
TRBV6-5	NA	NA	TRBJ2-7	TGTGCCAGCAGACGCGGCCGGGCCTACGAGCAGTACTTC	CASRRGRAYEQYF
TRBV11-2	NA	NA	TRBJ1-6	TGTGCCAGCAGCTCCTACACTAGCTCCTATAATTCACCCCTCCACTTT	CASSSYTSSYNSPLHF
TRBV2	NA	NA	TRBJ1-5	TGTGCCAGCAGACCTACTAGGGGGACGAATAGCAATCAGCCCCAGCATTTT	CASRPTRGTNSNQPQHF
TRBV5-1	NA	once	TRBJ2-1	TGCGCCAGCAGCTTGGGGCAGACTGATGAGCAGTTCTTC	CASSLGQTDEQFF
TRBV27	TRBD1	NA	TRBJ2-7	TGTGCCAGCAGTTTCGGACAGGGGGCCTCCTACGAGCAGTACTTC	CASSFGQGASYEQYF
TRBV9	TRBD2	NA	TRBJ2-7	TGTGCCAGCAGCGTAGGGAATAGCGGGGGGTTCTACGAGCAGTACTTC	CASSVGNSGGFYEQYF
TRBV6-6	TRBD1	NA	TRBJ1-4	TGTGCCAGCAGCCCCCGGACAGGGTATAATGAAAAACTGTTTTTT	CASSPRTGYNEKLFF
TRBV2	NA	NA	TRBJ2-2	TGTGCCAGCAGTAACGGTGGGGAGCTGTTTTTT	CASSNGGELFF
TRBV6-2/TRBV6-3	TRBD2	NA	TRBJ2-4	TGTGCCAGCAGTTCTAGCGGGACAAAAAACATTCAGTACTTC	CASSSSGTKNIQYF
TRBV5-4	TRBD1	NA	TRBJ1-1	TGTGCCAGCAGCTCTCAGACAGGGGGAGGCACTGAAGCTTTCTTT	CASSSQTGGGTEAFF
TRBV19	TRBD1	NA	TRBJ1-6	TGTGCCAGTAAAGACAGGGGCTCTTCACCCCTCCACTTT	CASKDRGSSPLHF
TRBV3-1/TRBV3-2	NA	NA	TRBJ2-7	TGTGCCAGCAGCCAAGATCCTGGCAGGGCCTACGAGCAGTACTTC	CASSQDPGRAYEQYF
TRBV6-6	TRBD2	NA	TRBJ2-3	TGTGCCAGCAGTGGCCTGGGGAGGGGAAGAACAGATACGCAGTATTTT	CASSGLGRGRTDTQYF
TRBV5-6	NA	NA	TRBJ2-4	TGTGCCAGCAGCCGCCTCCCAGGGGAGCTAGCCAAAAACATTCAGTACTTC	CASSRLPGELAKNIQYF
TRBV3-1/TRBV3-2	TRBD2	NA	TRBJ2-3	TGTGCCAGCAGCCATCTGACTAGCGGGAGATCAGATACGCAGTATTTT	CASSHLTSGRSDTQYF
TRBV21-1	NA	once	TRBJ1-5	TGTGCCAGCAGCACCCCGTCGATAGAGAATAGCAATCAGCCCCAGCATTTT	CASSTPSIENSNQPQHF
TRBV11-2	NA	NA	TRBJ1-4	TGTGCCAGCAGCTTAGTGAGCGAAAAACTGTTTTTT	CASSLVSEKLFF
TRBV2	TRBD1	NA	TRBJ1-4	TGTGCCAGCAGGGGGACAGCAAATGAAAAACTGTTTTTT	CASRGTANEKLFF
TRBV5-1	TRBD2	NA	TRBJ2-5	TGCGCCAGCAGCTTGGGTCTAGCGGGAGTAGGAGAGACCCAGTACTTC	CASSLGLAGVGETQYF
TRBV15	NA	once	TRBJ2-7	TGTGCCACCAGCTTAGAGAAAGGGGGGGCCTACGAGCAGTACTTC	CATSLEKGGAYEQYF
TRBV7-7	NA	NA	TRBJ2-2	TGTGCTAGCAGCTCCGTAACGGGGGTCGCGAACACCGGGGAGCTGTTTTTT	CASSSVTGVANTGELFF
TRBV5-1	TRBD2	NA	TRBJ2-7	TGCGCCAGCAGCCCGGGAGGGTGGGACGAGCAGTACTTC	CASSPGGWDEQYF
TRBV2	TRBD2	NA	TRBJ2-5	TGTGCCAGCAGCCAGGGACTAGCGGGAGGTATCCAGTACTTC	CASSQGLAGGIQYF
TRBV18	TRBD2	NA	TRBJ2-7	TGTGCCAGCTCACCGCTCCCGGGACTAGCTAGAGGCGAGCAGTACTTC	CASSPLPGLARGEQYF
TRBV6-5	NA	NA	TRBJ1-4	TGTGCCAGCAGGCCGGGTGAGGTTGAAAAACTGTTTTTT	CASRPGEVEKLFF
TRBV19	TRBD2	NA	TRBJ2-2	TGTGCCAGTAAACTAGCGGGAGGATTCTTCACCGGGGAGCTGTTTTTT	CASKLAGGFFTGELFF
TRBV11-2	TRBD1	NA	TRBJ2-7	TGTGCCAGCAGCTTACAGGGGGCAGGCGCCTACGAGCAGTACTTC	CASSLQGAGAYEQYF
TRBV5-1	TRBD1	NA	TRBJ1-6	TGCGCCAGCAGTACTACAGGGGGCTATAATTCACCCCTCCACTTT	CASSTTGGYNSPLHF
TRBV6-1	TRBD1	NA	TRBJ1-2	TGTGCCAGCAGTCTGGACAGGAATAGACGTGGCTACACCTTC	CASSLDRNRRGYTF
TRBV28	NA	NA	TRBJ1-5	TGTGCCAGCAGGCCCAGATATAGCAATCAGCCCCAGCATTTT	CASRPRYSNQPQHF